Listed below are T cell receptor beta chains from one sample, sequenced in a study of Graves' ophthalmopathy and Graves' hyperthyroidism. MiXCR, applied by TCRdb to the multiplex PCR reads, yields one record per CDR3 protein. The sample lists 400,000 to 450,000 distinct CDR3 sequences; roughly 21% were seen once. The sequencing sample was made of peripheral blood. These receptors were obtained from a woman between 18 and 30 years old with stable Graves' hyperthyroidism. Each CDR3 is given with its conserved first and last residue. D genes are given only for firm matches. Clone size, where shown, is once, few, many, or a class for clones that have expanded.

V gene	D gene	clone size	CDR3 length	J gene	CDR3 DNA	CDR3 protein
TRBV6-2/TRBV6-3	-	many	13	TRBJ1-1	TGTGCCAGCAGTCCATGGGGCAGAGATGAAGCTTTCTTT	CASSPWGRDEAFF
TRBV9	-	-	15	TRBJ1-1	TGTGCCAGCAGCGTAGGGCCATTTCAGAACACTGAAGCTTTCTTT	CASSVGPFQNTEAFF
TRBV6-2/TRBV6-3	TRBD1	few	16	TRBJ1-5	TGTGCCAGCAGTTACGAGGAGACAGGGACGAATCAGCCCAAGCATTTT	CASSYEETGTNQPKHF
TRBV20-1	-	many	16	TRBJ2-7	TGCAGTGCTCCTAACCCCCCCTTCGGGAGTAGGTACGAGCAGTACTTC	CSAPNPPFGSRYEQYF
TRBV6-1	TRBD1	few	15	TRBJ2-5	TGTGCCAGCAGACACGGACAGGGGGCTTTGGAGACCCAGTACTTC	CASRHGQGALETQYF
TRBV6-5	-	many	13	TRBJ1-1	TGTGCCAGCAGTTACCTGCAGAACACTGAAGCTTTCTTT	CASSYLQNTEAFF
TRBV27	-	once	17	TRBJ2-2	TGTGCCAGCAGTTGGTCCGGGGGCCCCTCCCACACCGGGGAGCTGTTTTTT	CASSWSGGPSHTGELFF
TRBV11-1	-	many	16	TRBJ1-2	TGTGCCAGCAGCCTTTTTGGCGGTCAGGGCGGCTATGGCTACACCTTC	CASSLFGGQGGYGYTF
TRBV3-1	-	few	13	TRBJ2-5	TGTGCCAGCAGCCCGACAGTACCATGGGCCCAGTACTTC	CASSPTVPWAQYF
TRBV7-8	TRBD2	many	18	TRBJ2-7	TGTGCCAGCAGCTTAAAAGGACTAGCGGGAGAGTACCGCTACGAGCAGTACTTC	CASSLKGLAGEYRYEQYF
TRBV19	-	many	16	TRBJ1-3	TGTGCCAGTAGTGCCGAGCACACCTCCTCTGGAAACACCATATATTTT	CASSAEHTSSGNTIYF
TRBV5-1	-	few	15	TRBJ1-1	TGCGCCAGCAGCTCCCCAGGGTCCCAGGGGACTGAAGCTTTCTTT	CASSSPGSQGTEAFF
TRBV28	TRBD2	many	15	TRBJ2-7	TGTGCCAGCAGTTTTGGAAGCGGGAGTCCCTACGAGCAGTACTTC	CASSFGSGSPYEQYF
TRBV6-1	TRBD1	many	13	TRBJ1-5	TGTGCCAGCAGTGAACAGGGGGTTCAGCCCCAGCATTTT	CASSEQGVQPQHF
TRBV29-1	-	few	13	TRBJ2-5	TGCAGCGTTGAAGATGGGACCGCAGAGACCAAGTACTTC	CSVEDGTAETKYF
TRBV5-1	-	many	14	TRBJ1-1	TGCGCCAGCAGCTCGGACAAGATGAACACTGAAGCTTTCTTT	CASSSDKMNTEAFF
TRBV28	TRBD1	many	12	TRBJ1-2	TGTGCCAGCAGTCGGACAGGGGGTGGCTACACCTTC	CASSRTGGGYTF
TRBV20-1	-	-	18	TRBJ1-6	TGCAGTGCTAGAGATGATGGGAGGGGCCTGTCCTATAATTCACCCCTCCACTTT	CSARDDGRGLSYNSPLHF
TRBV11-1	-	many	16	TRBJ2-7	TGTGCCAGCAGCTTAGGGTACTTGAGGAGCTCCTACGAGCAGTACTTC	CASSLGYLRSSYEQYF
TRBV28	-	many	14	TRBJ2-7	TGTGCCAGCAACCCCCAGGTCAGGCGCTACGAGCAGTACTTC	CASNPQVRRYEQYF
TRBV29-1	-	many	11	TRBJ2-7	TGCAGCGTTTATGTTTTGAACGAGCAGTACTTC	CSVYVLNEQYF
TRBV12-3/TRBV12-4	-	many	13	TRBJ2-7	TGTGCCAGCAGTTTCCAGGGGCACTACGAGCAGTACTTC	CASSFQGHYEQYF
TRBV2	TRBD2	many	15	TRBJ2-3	TGTGCCAGCAATGGCGCTAGCGGGAGAACAGATACGCAGTATTTT	CASNGASGRTDTQYF
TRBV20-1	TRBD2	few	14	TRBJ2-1	TGCGGTGCCATAGCGGGAAGCTCCTACAATGAGCAGTTCTTC	CGAIAGSSYNEQFF
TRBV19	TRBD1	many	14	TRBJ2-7	TGTGCCAGTGCCCCACAGGGGGCGTTGTACGAGCAGTACTTC	CASAPQGALYEQYF
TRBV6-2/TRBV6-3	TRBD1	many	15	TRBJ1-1	TGTGCCAGCAGTTACCCCCCTACAGGGGGCGAGGAAGCTTTCTTT	CASSYPPTGGEEAFF
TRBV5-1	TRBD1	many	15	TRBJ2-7	TGCGCCAGCAGCCGCTTAACCGGGACAGGGTCCGAGCAGTACTTC	CASSRLTGTGSEQYF
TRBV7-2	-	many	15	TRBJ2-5	TGTGCCAGCAGCCCCCAGACCCGGACACAAGAGACCCAGTACTTC	CASSPQTRTQETQYF
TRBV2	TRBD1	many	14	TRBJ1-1	TGTGCCAGCACGCCCGGGACAGTGAACACTGAAGCTTTCTTT	CASTPGTVNTEAFF
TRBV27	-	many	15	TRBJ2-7	TGTGCCAGCAGTTCCTACGGGGGTGGGGTCTACGAGCAGTACTTC	CASSSYGGGVYEQYF
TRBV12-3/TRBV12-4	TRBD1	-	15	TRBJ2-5	TGTGCCAGCAGTTTGCCCGGACAGGGAAAAGAGACCCAGTACTTC	CASSLPGQGKETQYF
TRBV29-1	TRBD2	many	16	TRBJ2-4	TGCAGCGTCCAGCCGACCCCCGGGACTAGCGGGAGTATTAAGTACTTC	CSVQPTPGTSGSIKYF
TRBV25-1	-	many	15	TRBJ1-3	TGTGCCAGCAGTCTGGACTCTGGCTCTGGAAACACCATATATTTT	CASSLDSGSGNTIYF
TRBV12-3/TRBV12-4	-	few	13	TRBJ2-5	TGTGCCAGCAGGGAAGGGGTTAGAGAGACCCAGTACTTC	CASREGVRETQYF
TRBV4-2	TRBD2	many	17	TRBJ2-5	TGTGCCAGCAGCCAAGAAGTGCCCGCTAGCGGAGCGGGGACCCAGTACTTC	CASSQEVPASGAGTQYF
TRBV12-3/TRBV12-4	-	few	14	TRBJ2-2	TGTGCCAGCAGGCCGACAGAGAACACCGGGGAGCTGTTTTTT	CASRPTENTGELFF
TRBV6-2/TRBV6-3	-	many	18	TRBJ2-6	TGTGCCAGCAGCTACCCTCCGGATATACGCTCTGGGGCCAACGTCCTGACTTTC	CASSYPPDIRSGANVLTF
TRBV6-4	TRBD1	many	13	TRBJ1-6	TGTGCCAGCAGGCGGACAGGGATTTCACCCCTCCACTTT	CASRRTGISPLHF
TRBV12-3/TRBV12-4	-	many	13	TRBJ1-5	TGTGCCAGCAGTGAGGGGGACCATCAGCCCCAGCATTTT	CASSEGDHQPQHF
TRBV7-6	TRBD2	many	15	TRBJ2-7	TGTGCCAGCAGCCTCGTGGGAGGGAGATCCTACGAGCAGTACTTC	CASSLVGGRSYEQYF
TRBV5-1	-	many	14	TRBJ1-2	TGCGCCAGCAGCTTCTGGGACCTCAACTATGGCTACACCTTC	CASSFWDLNYGYTF
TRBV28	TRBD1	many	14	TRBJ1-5	TGTGCCAGCAGCCGGGACAGGGCAGATCAGCCCCAGCATTTT	CASSRDRADQPQHF
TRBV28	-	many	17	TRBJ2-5	TGTGCCAGCAGTTTACGCCTCCTGCAACCCGATCAAGAGACCCAGTACTTC	CASSLRLLQPDQETQYF
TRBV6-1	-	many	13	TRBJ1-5	TGTGCCAGCAGTGACTATAGCAATCAGCCCCAGCATTTT	CASSDYSNQPQHF
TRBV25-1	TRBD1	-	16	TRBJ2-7	TGTGCCAGCAGTGAATACACCGGACAGGCGAGCTACGAGCAGTACTTC	CASSEYTGQASYEQYF
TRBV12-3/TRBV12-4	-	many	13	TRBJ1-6	TGTGCCAGCAGTTTGACGGACCATTCACCCCTCCACTTT	CASSLTDHSPLHF
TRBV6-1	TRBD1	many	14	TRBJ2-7	TGTGCCAGCAGCGATCCGGGACAGGGCTACGAGCAGTACTTC	CASSDPGQGYEQYF
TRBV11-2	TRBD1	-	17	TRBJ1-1	TGTGCCAGCAGCTTAGTGGGGACAGGGACCATGAACACTGAAGCTTTCTTT	CASSLVGTGTMNTEAFF
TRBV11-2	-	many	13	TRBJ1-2	TGTGCCAGCAGCTCGCAGGACATCAGCGGCTACACCTTC	CASSSQDISGYTF
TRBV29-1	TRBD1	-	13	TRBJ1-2	TGCAGCGGCCGACAGGGGCCTAACTATGGCTACACCTTC	CSGRQGPNYGYTF
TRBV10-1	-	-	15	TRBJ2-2	TGCGCCAGCAGTGCTTTCATGGGCACGACCGGGGAGCTGTTTTTT	CASSAFMGTTGELFF
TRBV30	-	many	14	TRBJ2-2	TGTGCCTGGAGTGTAGAACGAAGGACCGGGGAGCTGTTTTTT	CAWSVERRTGELFF